Listed below are T cell receptor beta chains from one sample, sequenced in a study of blood T cell repertoires in COVID-19. Sequencing used immunoSEQ multiplex PCR; TCRdb keeps in-frame clones, though not all of them. This sample yields some 220,000 clones, of which 75% to 85% are seen a single time; 2% to 3% belongs to the top ten. Sequenced sample: peripheral blood. These receptors all come from a woman aged 70-85 years with COVID-19, enrolled during active disease. The conserved cysteine and the conserved F or W are not part of the CDR3 here. Clone size is given for some rows only: seen once, a few or many times, or a class if the clone is expanded.

>TRBV6-1|TRBJ1-6|many
ASSAQGGSRSYNSPLH
>TRBV6-2/TRBV6-3|TRBJ2-1|-
ASSYSSVSYNEQF
>TRBV7-9|TRBJ2-5|once
ASSLAGGTETQY
>TRBV4-1|TRBJ1-2|-
ASSQEGGGRRIYGYT
>TRBV18|TRBJ2-7|-
ASSPPKSRREQY
>TRBV11-2|TRBJ1-4|once
ASSLNLGSSNEKLF
>TRBV7-9|TRBJ1-6|few
ASSRQNSPLH
>TRBV6-5|TRBJ1-5|few
ASSYSRGSNQPQH
>TRBV6-5|TRBJ2-2|-
ASRPDRYTGELF
>TRBV7-2|TRBJ1-4|-
ASSPNRGRVEKLF
>TRBV7-2|TRBJ2-2|-
ASSPSHTGELF
>TRBV11-2|TRBJ2-7|-
ASSFRGVLAYEQY
>TRBV27|TRBJ2-3|-
ASSSSGGDTQY
>TRBV3-1/TRBV3-2|TRBJ2-5|-
ASTRGSTAAETQY
>TRBV11-1|TRBJ2-7|-
ASSLLAVNEQY
>TRBV7-9|TRBJ2-5|-
ASSLDDRGLETQY
>TRBV3-1/TRBV3-2|TRBJ1-5|-
ASSQGNSNQPQH
>TRBV19|TRBJ2-7|once
ASSNRELYEQY
>TRBV18|TRBJ2-7|-
ASSLGGTSYEQY
>TRBV6-2/TRBV6-3|TRBJ1-4|-
ASSSQPPGGRDEKLF
>TRBV7-9|TRBJ2-3|-
ASSLERGTQY
>TRBV4-2|TRBJ1-2|-
ASSQPGLRDRSYGYT